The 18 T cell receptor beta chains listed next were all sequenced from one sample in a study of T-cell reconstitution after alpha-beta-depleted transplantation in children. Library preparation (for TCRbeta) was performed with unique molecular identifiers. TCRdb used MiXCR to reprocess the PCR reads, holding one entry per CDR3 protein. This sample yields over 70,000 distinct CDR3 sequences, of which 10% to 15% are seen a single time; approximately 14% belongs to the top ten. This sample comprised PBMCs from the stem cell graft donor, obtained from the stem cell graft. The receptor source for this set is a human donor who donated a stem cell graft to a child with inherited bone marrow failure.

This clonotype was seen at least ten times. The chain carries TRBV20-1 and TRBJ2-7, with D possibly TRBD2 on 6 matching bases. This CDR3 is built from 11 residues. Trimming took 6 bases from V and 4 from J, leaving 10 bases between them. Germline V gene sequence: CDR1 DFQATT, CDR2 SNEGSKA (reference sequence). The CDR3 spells CSARGRYEQYF. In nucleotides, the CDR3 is TGCAGTGCCCGGGGGAGGTACGAGCAGTACTTC.

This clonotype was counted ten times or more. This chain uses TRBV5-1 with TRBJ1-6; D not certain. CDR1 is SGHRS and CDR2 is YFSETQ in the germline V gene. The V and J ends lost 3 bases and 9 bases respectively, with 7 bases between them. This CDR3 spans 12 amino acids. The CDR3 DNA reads TGCGCCAGCAGCTCCTGGGGTTCACCCCTCCACTTT. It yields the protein CASSSWGSPLHF.

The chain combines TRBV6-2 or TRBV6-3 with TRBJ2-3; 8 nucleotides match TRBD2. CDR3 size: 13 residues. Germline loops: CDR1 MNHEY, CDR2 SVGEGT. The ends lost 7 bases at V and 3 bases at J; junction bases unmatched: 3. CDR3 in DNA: TGTGCCAGCACAGGACTAGCAACAGATACGCAGTATTTT. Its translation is CASTGLATDTQYF.

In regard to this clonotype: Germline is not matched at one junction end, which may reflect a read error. CDR3 sequence: CAISIYRGQNGQPQHF. The CDR3 coding sequence is TGTGCCATTAGTATTTACAGGGGGCAAAACGGGCAGCCCCAGCATTTT. The chain carries TRBV19 and TRBJ1-5; 9 bases line up with TRBD1. CDR1 is LNHDA and CDR2 is SQIVND in the germline V gene (reference sequence). The CDR3 contains 16 residues.

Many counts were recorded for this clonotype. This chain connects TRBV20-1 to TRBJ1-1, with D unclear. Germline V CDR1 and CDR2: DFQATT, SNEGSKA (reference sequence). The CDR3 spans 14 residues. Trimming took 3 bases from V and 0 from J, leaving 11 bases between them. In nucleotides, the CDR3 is TGCAGTGCTAGGAAGGGTGGTGTGAACACTGAAGCTTTCTTT. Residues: CSARKGGVNTEAFF.

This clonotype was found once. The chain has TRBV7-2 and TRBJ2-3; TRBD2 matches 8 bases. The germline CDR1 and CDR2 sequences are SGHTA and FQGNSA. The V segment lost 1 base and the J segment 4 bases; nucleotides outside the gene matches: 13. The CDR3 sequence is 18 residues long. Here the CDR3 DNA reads TGTGCCAGCAGCTTAGGGGGACTACCGGGGGGGGTCCCAGATACGCAGTATTTT. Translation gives CASSLGGLPGGVPDTQYF.

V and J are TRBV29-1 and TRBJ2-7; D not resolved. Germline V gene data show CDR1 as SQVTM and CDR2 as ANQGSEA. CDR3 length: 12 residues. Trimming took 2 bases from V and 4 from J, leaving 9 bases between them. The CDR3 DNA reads TGCAGCGTTGAAAGGCTAGTATACGAGCAGTACTTC. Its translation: CSVERLVYEQYF.

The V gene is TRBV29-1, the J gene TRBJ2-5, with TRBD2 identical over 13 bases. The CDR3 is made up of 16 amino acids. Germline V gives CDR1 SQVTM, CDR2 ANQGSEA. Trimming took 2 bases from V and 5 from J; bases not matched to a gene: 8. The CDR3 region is CSVEIGLAGAGETQYF. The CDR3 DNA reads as TGCAGCGTTGAAATAGGACTAGCGGGAGCAGGGGAGACCCAGTACTTC. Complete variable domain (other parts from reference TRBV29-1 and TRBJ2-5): SAVISQKPSRDICQRGTSLTIQCQVDSQVTMMFWYRQQPGQSLTLIATANQGSEATYESGFVIDKFPISRPNLTFSTLTVSNMSPEDSSIYLCSVEIGLAGAGETQYFGPGTRLLVL.

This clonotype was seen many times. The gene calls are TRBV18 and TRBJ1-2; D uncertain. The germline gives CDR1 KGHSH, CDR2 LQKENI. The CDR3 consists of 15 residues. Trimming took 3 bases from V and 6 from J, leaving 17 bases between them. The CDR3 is CASSPTAASPDGYTF. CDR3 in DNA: TGTGCCAGCTCACCGACGGCCGCCTCCCCTGATGGCTACACCTTC.

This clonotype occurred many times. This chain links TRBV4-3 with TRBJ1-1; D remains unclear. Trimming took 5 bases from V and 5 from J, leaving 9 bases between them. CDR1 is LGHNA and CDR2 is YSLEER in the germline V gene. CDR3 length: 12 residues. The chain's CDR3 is CASSRRGTEAFF. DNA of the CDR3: TGCGCCAGCAGCAGGAGAGGAACTGAAGCTTTCTTT.

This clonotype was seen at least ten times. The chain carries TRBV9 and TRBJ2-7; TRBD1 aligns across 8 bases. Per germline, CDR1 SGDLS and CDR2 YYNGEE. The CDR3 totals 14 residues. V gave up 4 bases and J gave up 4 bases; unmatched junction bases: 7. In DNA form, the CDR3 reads TGTGCCAGCAGCCCCGAGGACAGGGCTTACGAGCAGTACTTC. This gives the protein CASSPEDRAYEQYF. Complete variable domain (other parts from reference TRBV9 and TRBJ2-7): DSGVTQTPKHLITATGQRVTLRCSPRSGDLSVYWYQQSLDQGLQFLIQYYNGEERAKGNILERFSAQQFPDLHSELNLSSLELGDSALYFCASSPEDRAYEQYFGPGTRLTVT.

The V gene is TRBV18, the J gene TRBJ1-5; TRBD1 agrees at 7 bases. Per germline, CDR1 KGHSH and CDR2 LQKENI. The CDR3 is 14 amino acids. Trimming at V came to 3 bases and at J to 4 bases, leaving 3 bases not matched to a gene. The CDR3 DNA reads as TGTGCCAGCTCACCCTCAGGGGGAAATCAGCCCCAGCATTTT. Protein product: CASSPSGGNQPQHF.

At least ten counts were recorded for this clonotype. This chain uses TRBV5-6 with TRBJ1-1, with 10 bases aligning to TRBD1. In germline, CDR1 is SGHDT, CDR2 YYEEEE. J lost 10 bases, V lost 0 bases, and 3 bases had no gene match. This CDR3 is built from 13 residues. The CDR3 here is CASSLGQGASAFF. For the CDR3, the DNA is TGTGCCAGCAGCTTGGGACAGGGGGCGTCAGCTTTCTTT.

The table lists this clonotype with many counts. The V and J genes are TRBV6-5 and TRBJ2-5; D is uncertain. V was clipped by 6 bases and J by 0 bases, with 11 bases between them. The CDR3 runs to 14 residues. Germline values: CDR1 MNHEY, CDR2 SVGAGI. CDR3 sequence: CASSYPDDQETQYF. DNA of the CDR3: TGTGCCAGCAGCTATCCTGACGACCAAGAGACCCAGTACTTC.

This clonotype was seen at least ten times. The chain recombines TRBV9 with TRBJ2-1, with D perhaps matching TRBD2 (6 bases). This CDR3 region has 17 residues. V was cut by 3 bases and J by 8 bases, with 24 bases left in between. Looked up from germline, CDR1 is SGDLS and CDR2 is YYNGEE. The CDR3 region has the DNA TGTGCCAGCAGCGCTCACGGGGGTGGGCTAGGATCCGATGAGCAGTTCTTC. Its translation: CASSAHGGGLGSDEQFF. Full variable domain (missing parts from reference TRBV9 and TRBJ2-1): DSGVTQTPKHLITATGQRVTLRCSPRSGDLSVYWYQQSLDQGLQFLIQYYNGEERAKGNILERFSAQQFPDLHSELNLSSLELGDSALYFCASSAHGGGLGSDEQFFGPGTRLTVL.

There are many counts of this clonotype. CDR3 coding DNA: TGTGCCAGCAGCTTAGCGTTAGCGGGGACCTACAATGAGCAGTTCTTC. The encoded protein is CASSLALAGTYNEQFF. V is TRBV7-9 and J is TRBJ2-1; 8 nucleotides agree with TRBD2. This CDR3 has 16 residues. The germline V gene encodes CDR1 SEHNR and CDR2 FQNEAQ (reference sequence). V dropped 0 bases and J dropped 2; count of bases not matched to a gene: 3.

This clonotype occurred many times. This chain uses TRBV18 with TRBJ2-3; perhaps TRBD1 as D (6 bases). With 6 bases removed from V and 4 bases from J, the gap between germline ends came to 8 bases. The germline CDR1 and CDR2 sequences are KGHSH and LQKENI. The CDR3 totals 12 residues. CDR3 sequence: CASSPGADTQYF. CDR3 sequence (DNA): TGTGCCAGCTCCCCAGGGGCAGATACGCAGTATTTT.

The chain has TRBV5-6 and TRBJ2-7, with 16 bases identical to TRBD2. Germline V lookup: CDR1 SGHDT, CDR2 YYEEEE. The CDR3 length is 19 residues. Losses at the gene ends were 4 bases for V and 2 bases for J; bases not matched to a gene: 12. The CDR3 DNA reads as TGTGCCAGCAGCGGAGACACCGGGACTAGCGGGGGGGGCCCCTACGAGCAGTACTTC. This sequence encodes CASSGDTGTSGGGPYEQYF.